These 27 T cell receptor beta chains share one sample of origin, sequenced in a study of shared clonotypes between healthy human individuals. Repertoires were generated with immunoSEQ multiplex PCR, while TCRdb's copy carries only in-frame clones and drops some. Here the sample spans 2 million to 2.5 million clones, 93% being singletons. Sequencing was carried out using naive CD4+ T cells from PBMCs. Subset: CD45RA+ positively selected. The source of these receptors is a man younger than 30 in good health. Some clones in this sample may be carry-over from other donors' samples.

V gene TRBV2 combines with J gene TRBJ2-5; D remains unclear. The V gene lost 3 bases and the J gene lost 4 bases, with 21 bases spanning the gap. CDR3 length: 17 amino acids. Germline CDR1 reads SNHLY; CDR2 reads FYNNEI. The CDR3 DNA is TGTGCCAGCAGTGAGCACCACCCGGCTCTCTTTCCAGAGACCCAGTACTTC. Translation gives CASSEHHPALFPETQYF.

The chain recombines TRBV25-1 with TRBJ2-7; TRBD1 aligns across 8 bases. V shed 6 bases and J 0 bases; nucleotides not matched to a gene: 16. CDR3 length equals 18 residues. CDR1 and CDR2 (germline): MGHDK, SYGVNS. The CDR3 protein is CASSEGLPLTGASYEQYF. The CDR3 DNA follows: TGTGCCAGCAGCGAAGGATTACCCTTGACAGGGGCCTCCTACGAGCAGTACTTC.

The rearrangement uses TRBV30 and TRBJ2-3; TRBD2 aligns across 9 bases. Germline CDR1 GTSNPN, CDR2 SVGIG (reference sequence). The CDR3 is 16 amino acids. V dropped 0 bases and J dropped 5; count of bases not matched to a gene: 9. CDR3 nucleotides: TGTGCCTGGAGTGTCGCGGGAGGGCCCCCCAGAGATACGCAGTATTTT. It encodes CAWSVAGGPPRDTQYF.

The J gene is TRBJ2-3, the V gene TRBV4-3; TRBD1 is a possible D gene (5 bases). This CDR3 spans 15 amino acids. Trimming shortened V by 4 bases and J by 2 bases, and 13 bases separated the two germline ends. Germline V gives CDR1 LGHNA, CDR2 YSLEER. Here the CDR3 reads CASSRSGADTDTQYF. CDR3 DNA sequence: TGCGCCAGCAGCCGATCTGGGGCCGACACAGATACGCAGTATTTT.

This chain links TRBV7-2 with TRBJ2-1; D is unclear. V lost 1 base and J 5 bases, leaving 12 bases between the germline ends. Germline V gives CDR1 SGHTA, CDR2 FQGNSA. CDR3 length: 15 amino acids. In DNA, the CDR3 is TGTGCCAGCAGCTTAGTCTTCCCTTACCACAATGAGCAGTTCTTC. Translated: CASSLVFPYHNEQFF.

The chain is built from TRBV28 and TRBJ2-7, with D uncertain. This CDR3 is 14 amino acids long. The V gene lost 1 base and the J gene lost 0 bases, with 7 bases spanning the gap. The germline CDR1 and CDR2 sequences are MDHEN and SYDVKM. The CDR3, as DNA: TGTGCCAGCAGTTTATCGACCCCCTCCTACGAGCAGTACTTC. Its protein is CASSLSTPSYEQYF. Together with reference TRBV28 and TRBJ2-7, the CDR3 gives the full variable domain: DVKVTQSSRYLVKRTGEKVFLECVQDMDHENMFWYRQDPGLGLRLIYFSYDVKMKEKGDIPEGYSVSREKKERFSLILESASTNQTSMYLCASSLSTPSYEQYFGPGTRLTVT.

This chain connects TRBV2 to TRBJ2-7, with 13 bases that match TRBD2. With 6 bases clipped from V and 4 bases from J, the junction kept 6 bases outside the gene matches. The V gene's germline CDR1 is SNHLY and CDR2 FYNNEI. This CDR3 is built from 15 residues. The CDR3 coding sequence is TGTGCCAGCAGCCCAGGACTAGCGGGAGCGTACGAGCAGTACTTC. Translating it yields CASSPGLAGAYEQYF. Filled out from reference TRBV2 and TRBJ2-7, the complete variable domain reads EPEVTQTPSHQVTQMGQEVILRCVPISNHLYFYWYRQILGQKVEFLVSFYNNEISEKSEIFDDQFSVERPDGSNFTLKIRSTKLEDSAMYFCASSPGLAGAYEQYFGPGTRLTVT.

This chain uses TRBV2 with TRBJ2-5, with D unclear. Germline loops: CDR1 SNHLY, CDR2 FYNNEI. V lost 6 bases and J 4 bases, leaving 12 bases between the germline ends. The CDR3 sequence is 13 residues long. CDR3 sequence (DNA): TGTGCCAGCAGGCTAAATATAGGAGAGACCCAGTACTTC. It encodes CASRLNIGETQYF.

The J gene is TRBJ2-5, the V gene TRBV4-2; D remains ambiguous. The CDR3 consists of 15 residues. The germline V gene encodes CDR1 LGHNA and CDR2 YNFKEQ. Deletions cut 0 bases from V and 1 base from J, with 9 bases between. CDR3 sequence: CASSQDSQLQETQYF. Here the CDR3 DNA reads TGTGCCAGCAGCCAAGATTCCCAGCTCCAAGAGACCCAGTACTTC.

CDR3 in DNA: TGCGCCAGCAGCAAACGACAGTACAATGAGCAGTTCTTC. It translates to CASSKRQYNEQFF. This rearrangement joins TRBV5-1 to TRBJ2-1; TRBD1 might be the D (5 bases). CDR3 length equals 13 residues. The V end lost 4 bases, the J end lost 4 bases, and 9 bases lay between the germline ends. In germline, CDR1 is SGHRS, CDR2 YFSETQ.

V and J are TRBV5-1 and TRBJ2-7, with a weak D call TRBD2 (6 bases). V gave up 1 base and J gave up 5 bases, with 13 bases separating them. The germline V gene has CDR1 SGHRS and CDR2 YFSETQ. The CDR3 totals 14 residues. CDR3 bases: TGCGCCAGCAGCTTGCTCCAGGGACTGGACGAGCAGTACTTC. Translation gives CASSLLQGLDEQYF.

The V and J genes are TRBV5-1 and TRBJ1-5; no clear D. In germline, CDR1 is SGHRS, CDR2 YFSETQ. There are 15 residues in the CDR3. V gave up 2 bases and J gave up 2 bases, with 11 bases separating them. Here the CDR3 reads CASSLGSGGNQPQHF. CDR3 DNA sequence: TGCGCCAGCAGCTTAGGGTCGGGAGGCAATCAGCCCCAGCATTTT. Drawing the rest from reference TRBV5-1 and TRBJ1-5, the complete variable domain is KAGVTQTPRYLIKTRGQQVTLSCSPISGHRSVSWYQQTPGQGLQFLFEYFSETQRNKGNFPGRFSGRQFSNSRSEMNVSTLELGDSALYLCASSLGSGGNQPQHFGDGTRLSIL.

The rearrangement uses TRBV5-1 and TRBJ2-5; 10 bases agree with TRBD2. Unmatched junction bases numbered 14, after V lost 4 bases and J lost 5 bases. Germline V CDR1 and CDR2: SGHRS, YFSETQ. CDR3 length equals 17 residues. CDR3 DNA: TGCGCCAGCAGCCCGCTCCCGCTAGCGGGAGTTGTGGAGACCCAGTACTTC. Its translation is CASSPLPLAGVVETQYF.

V usage is TRBV27 and J usage is TRBJ1-5; D remains ambiguous. The length of the CDR3 is 17 residues. Germline V gives CDR1 MNHEY, CDR2 SMNVEV (reference sequence). V was pared by 7 bases and J by 0 bases, with 19 bases between. The CDR3, as DNA: TGTGCCAGCACTCGACTTGGAGAAAGTAATAGCAATCAGCCCCAGCATTTT. It translates to CASTRLGESNSNQPQHF.

The genes are TRBV5-1 and TRBJ2-5; either TRBD1 or TRBD2 may fit D (5 bases each). Trimming took 0 bases from V and 5 from J, leaving 14 bases between them. From germline, CDR1 is SGHRS and CDR2 YFSETQ. CDR3 length: 15 residues. For the CDR3, the DNA is TGCGCCAGCAGCTTGGGGGGGAGCCACTCGGAGACCCAGTACTTC. It yields the protein CASSLGGSHSETQYF.

Written as DNA, the CDR3 is TGCGCCAGCAGCCAAGAATCGAGATGGGGAGGGGCCCCCCTAACCTACGAGCAGTACTTC. This gives the protein CASSQESRWGGAPLTYEQYF. The chain employs TRBV4-3 and TRBJ2-7; TRBD2 agrees at 7 bases. CDR1 LGHNA and CDR2 YSLEER come from the germline V gene. This CDR3 region has 20 residues. V lost 0 bases to trimming and J lost 2 bases; unmatched junction nucleotides: 19.

This chain connects TRBV7-2 to TRBJ2-1; TRBD2 agrees at 10 bases. CDR1 and CDR2 (germline): SGHTA, FQGNSA. The CDR3 sequence is 15 residues long. V dropped 3 bases and J dropped 6; count of bases not matched to a gene: 5. CDR3 DNA: TGTGCCAGCAGCTTCCTAGCGGGAGTTCGCAATGAGCAGTTCTTC. Its translation: CASSFLAGVRNEQFF.

V gene TRBV11-2 combines with J gene TRBJ2-5, with 7 bases fitting TRBD1. After removal of 1 base from V and 2 bases from J, the junction contained 7 bases not matched to a gene. The CDR3 has 16 residues. Germline V lookup: CDR1 SGHAT, CDR2 FQNNGV. In DNA, the CDR3 is TGTGCCAGCAGCTTAGCCCCGAGGGGGCATCAAGAGACCCAGTACTTC. It specifies CASSLAPRGHQETQYF.

This rearrangement joins TRBV27 to TRBJ2-1; maybe TRBD2 (6 bases). Looked up from germline, CDR1 is MNHEY and CDR2 is SMNVEV (reference sequence). Trimming cost V 7 bases and J 1 base, with 14 bases left between them. The CDR3 runs 15 residues. The CDR3 loop is CASNAIAASYNEQFF. The CDR3 DNA is TGTGCCAGCAATGCAATAGCGGCGTCCTACAATGAGCAGTTCTTC.

This rearrangement joins TRBV7-3 to TRBJ2-5; weak D call: TRBD2 (5 bases). Trimming cost V 1 base and J 5 bases, with 11 bases left between them. This CDR3 comprises 14 residues. CDR1 is SGHTA, CDR2 FQGTGA, per germline. The CDR3 DNA reads as TGTGCCAGCAGCTTAAACGGCGGGTCGGAGACCCAGTACTTC. This translates into CASSLNGGSETQYF.

This clone was seen only once. Other nucleotide sequences in the sample specify the same CDR3. The CDR3 spells CASSLAGGPYNEQFF. The DNA for the CDR3 is TGTGCCAGCAGTTTAGCAGGGGGCCCCTACAATGAGCAGTTCTTC. The rearrangement uses TRBV28 and TRBJ2-1; TRBD1 matches at 8 bases. Per germline, CDR1 MDHEN and CDR2 SYDVKM. The CDR3 consists of 15 residues. With 2 bases clipped from V and 2 bases from J, the junction kept 2 bases outside the gene matches.

The genes are TRBV28 and TRBJ1-1, with TRBD1 as a possible D gene (6 bases). Trimming shortened V by 4 bases and J by 4 bases, and 19 bases separated the two germline ends. The germline CDR1 and CDR2 sequences are MDHEN and SYDVKM. The CDR3 covers 16 residues. CDR3 sequence: CASSSIWRGARTEAFF. The CDR3 nucleotides are TGTGCCAGCAGTTCGATATGGAGGGGGGCGCGCACTGAAGCTTTCTTT.

This clone has just one count. The V call is TRBV2, the J call TRBJ2-1, with 7 bases matching TRBD1. Germline values: CDR1 SNHLY, CDR2 FYNNEI. The length of the CDR3 is 15 residues. The V gene end was trimmed by 3 bases and the J gene end by 3 bases; junction bases not matched to a gene: 5. The CDR3 loop reads CASSDQGEFYNEQFF. For the CDR3, the DNA is TGTGCCAGCAGTGACCAGGGGGAGTTCTACAATGAGCAGTTCTTC.

This rearrangement joins TRBV28 to TRBJ1-2; tentative D call: TRBD1 (6 bases). CDR1 is MDHEN and CDR2 is SYDVKM in the germline V gene. V lost 3 bases and J 4 bases, leaving 18 bases between the germline ends. CDR3 length equals 16 residues. The CDR3: CASSLGGAELGYGYTF. As DNA, the CDR3 is TGTGCCAGCAGTTTGGGGGGGGCAGAGCTGGGCTATGGCTACACCTTC.

This clone was observed a single time. The chain has TRBV29-1 and TRBJ1-4; D may be TRBD1 (6 bases). Germline CDR1 is SQVTM and CDR2 is ANQGSEA. Trimming shortened V by 6 bases and J by 7 bases, and 18 bases separated the two germline ends. The CDR3 runs to 14 residues. The CDR3 protein is CSVAGTQASEKLFF. The CDR3 nucleotides are TGCAGCGTGGCCGGGACACAAGCCAGTGAAAAACTGTTTTTT. Full variable domain (missing parts from reference TRBV29-1 and TRBJ1-4): SAVISQKPSRDICQRGTSLTIQCQVDSQVTMMFWYRQQPGQSLTLIATANQGSEATYESGFVIDKFPISRPNLTFSTLTVSNMSPEDSSIYLCSVAGTQASEKLFFGSGTQLSVL.

The rearrangement links TRBV5-1 to TRBJ2-5, with unresolved D. The germline gives CDR1 SGHRS, CDR2 YFSETQ. This CDR3 comprises 13 residues. The V gene lost 3 bases and the J gene lost 3 bases, with 9 bases spanning the gap. As DNA, the CDR3 is TGCGCCAGCAGCTCCGGCGGTAAAGAGACCCAGTACTTC. Translating gives CASSSGGKETQYF.

In the case of this clone: Other DNA sequences from this sample encode an identical CDR3 as well. The rearrangement uses TRBV5-1 and TRBJ1-1; D not certain. Trimming pared 0 bases from V and 3 bases from J, leaving 6 bases between. The CDR3 loop spans 13 amino acids. Germline V lookup: CDR1 SGHRS, CDR2 YFSETQ. CDR3 in amino acids: CASSLVRDTEAFF. CDR3 DNA: TGCGCCAGCAGCTTGGTGAGGGACACTGAAGCTTTCTTT. The complete variable domain, with remaining parts taken from reference TRBV5-1 and TRBJ1-1, reads KAGVTQTPRYLIKTRGQQVTLSCSPISGHRSVSWYQQTPGQGLQFLFEYFSETQRNKGNFPGRFSGRQFSNSRSEMNVSTLELGDSALYLCASSLVRDTEAFFGQGTRLTVV.